Following are 32 T cell receptor beta chains from one sample sequenced in a study of shared clonotypes between healthy human individuals. Generated by immunoSEQ multiplex PCR, the TCRdb table keeps only in-frame clones and is missing some. The sample holds some 300,000 clones; 70% to 75% are singletons and the top ten take 10%. The source material was memory CD4+ T cells sorted from blood. Subset meaning: CD45RA-negative fraction. These receptors were collected from a man aged 25-45 years in good health.

The CDR3 sequence is CASSSEFVGYEQYF. In DNA form, the CDR3 reads TGTGCCAGCAGCTCCGAGTTCGTTGGGTACGAGCAGTACTTC. The rearrangement uses TRBV7-2 and TRBJ2-7; D gene uncertain. Trimming took off 4 bases at V and 4 bases at J, with 14 bases between the two ends. Germline CDR1 is SGHTA and CDR2 is FQGNSA. The length of the CDR3 is 14 residues.

This clone was picked up one time. The chain recombines TRBV19 with TRBJ1-5, with D hard to call. Trimming took off 2 bases at V and 7 bases at J, with 9 bases between the two ends. CDR3 size: 13 residues. CDR1 LNHDA and CDR2 SQIVND come from the germline V gene (reference sequence). The CDR3, as DNA: TGTGCCAGTAGTATACGGGAGGGACAGCCCCAGCATTTT. Its translation is CASSIREGQPQHF.

This chain uses TRBV2 with TRBJ1-1; D gene uncertain. V lost 4 bases and J lost 1, with 10 bases in between. Germline loops: CDR1 SNHLY, CDR2 FYNNEI. The CDR3 runs to 14 residues. CDR3 DNA sequence: TGTGCCAGCAGTGTGGAGGCGGGGAACACTGAAGCTTTCTTT. This translates into CASSVEAGNTEAFF.

The gene calls are TRBV19 and TRBJ2-2; 9 bases are a match to TRBD1. Germline V gene lookup returns CDR1 LNHDA and CDR2 SQIVND (reference sequence). J was trimmed by 3 bases and V by 1 base; bases with no gene match: 6. The CDR3 contains 17 residues. As DNA, the CDR3 is TGTGCCAGTAGTATAGCAGGGACAGGGCATTACACCGGGGAGCTGTTTTTT. Translating it yields CASSIAGTGHYTGELFF.

The chain recombines TRBV5-5 with TRBJ1-1; D is unresolved. This CDR3 has 14 amino acids. Germline V gives CDR1 SGHKS, CDR2 YYEKEE (reference sequence). Deletions cut 2 bases from V and 3 bases from J, with 11 bases between. CDR3 sequence: CASSFHFRDTEAFF. The CDR3 DNA reads as TGTGCCAGCAGCTTCCACTTTCGAGACACTGAAGCTTTCTTT.

The chain has TRBV25-1 and TRBJ2-7; weak D call: TRBD1 (5 bases). There are 15 residues in the CDR3. Trimming shortened V by 4 bases and J by 2 bases, and 15 bases separated the two germline ends. CDR1 is MGHDK and CDR2 is SYGVNS in the germline V gene. Written as DNA, the CDR3 is TGTGCCAGCAGTGCTCCTCAGGGTTTTGCCTACGAGCAGTACTTC. This translates into CASSAPQGFAYEQYF.

Only one count was recorded for this clone. The CDR3, as DNA: TGTGCCAGCACAGGGGACCTCTATGGCTACACCTTC. Translating gives CASTGDLYGYTF. The chain has TRBV6-1 and TRBJ1-2; a possible D gene is TRBD1 (6 bases). This CDR3 comprises 12 residues. V was trimmed by 7 bases and J by 4 bases, leaving 10 bases between them. The germline V gene encodes CDR1 MNHNS and CDR2 SASEGT.

The chain joins TRBV12-2 to TRBJ2-2; the table gives TRBD2 as D, unverified against the DNA. TRBV12-2 constitutes a pseudogene. The CDR3 spans 16 residues. The chain's CDR3 is CASRSRASGRAGELFF. As DNA, the CDR3 is TGTGCAAGTCGCTCAAGGGCTAGCGGGAGGGCCGGGGAGCTGTTTTTT.

This clone was seen repeatedly, ten times or more. As DNA, the CDR3 is TGCGCCAGCAGCCGCGGCCTTGACACCGGGGAGCTGTTTTTT. Translated: CASSRGLDTGELFF. The J gene is TRBJ2-2, the V gene TRBV5-1; no reliable D call. This CDR3 is 14 amino acids long. Germline-derived CDR1 and CDR2 are SGHRS and YFSETQ. The V end lost 4 bases, the J end lost 3 bases, and 10 bases lay between the germline ends.

This clone turned up a few times. The chain is built from TRBV21-1 and TRBJ2-1; TRBD2 is the table's D call and was not checked against the DNA. TRBV21-1 is listed as a pseudogene. There are 14 residues in the CDR3. The CDR3 reads CASSPTRRDNEQFF. CDR3 DNA sequence: TGTGCCAGCAGCCCCACCCGGAGGGACAATGAGCAGTTCTTC.

This clone has a handful of counts. The gene calls are TRBV19 and TRBJ1-2; D uncertain. The CDR3 runs 13 residues. V gave up 6 bases and J gave up 8 bases, with 16 bases separating them. Germline CDR1 and CDR2: LNHDA and SQIVND (reference sequence). The CDR3, as DNA: TGTGCCAGTAGGAGACTGGGAGGGTACGGCTACACCTTC. Its protein product is CASRRLGGYGYTF.

The CDR3, as DNA: TGTGCCAGCAGCTTGAGGGGACTAGCGAGTCTCACCGGGGAGCTGTTTTTT. Its protein is CASSLRGLASLTGELFF. The chain carries TRBV5-6 and TRBJ2-2; TRBD2 aligns across 10 bases. CDR3 length: 17 amino acids. Germline values: CDR1 SGHDT, CDR2 YYEEEE. Unmatched junction bases numbered 7, after V lost 1 base and J lost 4 bases.

The sample holds a few counts of this clone. This sample also contains other DNA sequences that code for the same CDR3. The CDR3 nucleotides read TGTGCCACCGGGGACAGGGGGTATGGCTACACCTTC. It yields the protein CATGDRGYGYTF. The V and J genes are TRBV28 and TRBJ1-2, with 11 bases matching TRBD1. Germline V gene lookup returns CDR1 MDHEN and CDR2 SYDVKM. V lost 10 bases to trimming and J lost 5 bases; unmatched junction nucleotides: 3. The CDR3 totals 12 residues.

The sample holds many counts of this clone. This chain links TRBV2 with TRBJ2-7; D gene uncertain. Germline values: CDR1 SNHLY, CDR2 FYNNEI. V shed 2 bases and J shed 0 bases, with 11 bases lying between them. This CDR3 is 15 amino acids long. This CDR3 reads CASSESNVPSYEQYF. The CDR3 bases are TGTGCCAGCAGTGAATCGAACGTTCCCTCCTACGAGCAGTACTTC.

There are a few counts of this clone. The rearrangement uses TRBV11-2 and TRBJ2-6, with D uncertain. The germline gives CDR1 SGHAT, CDR2 FQNNGV. The length of the CDR3 is 15 residues. Trimming removed 6 bases at V and 0 bases at J, with 9 bases between. CDR3 sequence: CASSPGRSGANVLTF. In DNA, the CDR3 is TGTGCCAGCAGTCCGGGCCGCTCTGGGGCCAACGTCCTGACTTTC.

The J gene is TRBJ2-3, the V gene TRBV28; D gene uncertain. CDR1 is MDHEN and CDR2 is SYDVKM in the germline V gene. The V end was cut by 3 bases, the J end by 0 bases, with 10 bases between. This CDR3 has 15 amino acids. The CDR3: CASSFIGSSTDTQYF. In nucleotides, the CDR3 is TGTGCCAGCAGTTTTATCGGTTCTAGCACAGATACGCAGTATTTT.

CDR3 in DNA: TGCAGCGCTGGGGCGCACAAACGCACAGATACGCAGTATTTT. Translation: CSAGAHKRTDTQYF. The chain employs TRBV29-1 and TRBJ2-3, with D possibly matching TRBD1 (5 bases). Germline assignment: CDR1 SQVTM and CDR2 ANQGSEA. The V and J ends lost 7 bases and 1 base respectively, with 15 bases between them. The CDR3 contains 14 residues.

The CDR3 is CASRPPGANEQFF. CDR3 nucleotides: TGTGCCAGCAGACCACCGGGGGCCAATGAGCAGTTCTTC. This chain connects TRBV28 to TRBJ2-1; D tentatively fits TRBD1 or TRBD2 (6 bases each). This CDR3 region has 13 residues. The V gene's germline CDR1 is MDHEN and CDR2 SYDVKM. With 6 bases removed from V and 6 bases from J, the gap between germline ends came to 12 bases.

The rearrangement links TRBV20-1 to TRBJ2-3; a weak D match, TRBD1 (5 bases). Germline CDR1 reads DFQATT; CDR2 reads SNEGSKA (reference sequence). The CDR3 extends over 11 amino acids. With 0 bases removed from V and 12 bases from J, the gap between germline ends came to 10 bases. CDR3 coding DNA: TGCAGTGCTAGAGATAGGGGAAGCCAGTATTTT. Protein product: CSARDRGSQYF.

This clone was counted ten times or more. The chain joins TRBV27 to TRBJ2-7; weak D call: TRBD1 (6 bases). The V end lost 6 bases, the J end lost 0 bases, and 15 bases lay between the germline ends. Germline V lookup: CDR1 MNHEY, CDR2 SMNVEV (reference sequence). CDR3 length: 15 residues. CDR3 amino acids: CASSPEDRPSYEQYF. CDR3 coding DNA: TGTGCCAGCAGCCCAGAGGACAGACCCTCCTACGAGCAGTACTTC.

V usage is TRBV5-1 and J usage is TRBJ2-5, with 7 bases fitting TRBD2. CDR1 and CDR2 (germline): SGHRS, YFSETQ. Germline trimming cut 4 bases from V and 4 bases from J; bases unmatched to any gene: 10. The CDR3 is 15 amino acids. The CDR3 DNA reads as TGCGCCAGCAGCCGGGAGGACGCGGGAGCAGAGACCCAGTACTTC. Translating it yields CASSREDAGAETQYF.

The V call is TRBV2, the J call TRBJ2-5; D is unclear. CDR3 size: 12 residues. Germline V CDR1 and CDR2: SNHLY, FYNNEI. Trimming took 5 bases from V and 5 from J, leaving 9 bases between them. The CDR3 DNA follows: TGTGCCAGCAGTTCTCCGTGGGAGACCCAGTACTTC. Amino acids: CASSSPWETQYF.

The chain employs TRBV6-5 and TRBJ1-5; no definite D call. CDR3 size: 14 residues. The germline V and J ends were trimmed by 5 bases and 7 bases, with 15 bases remaining between them. Germline CDR1 MNHEY, CDR2 SVGAGI. The CDR3 loop reads CASSPSAVRQPQHF. The CDR3 coding sequence is TGTGCCAGCAGTCCTTCAGCGGTCAGGCAGCCCCAGCATTTT.

J is TRBJ2-7 and V is TRBV11-2, with D perhaps given as TRBD1 or TRBD2 (5 bases each). Looked up from germline, CDR1 is SGHAT and CDR2 is FQNNGV. Trimming took off 6 bases at V and 2 bases at J, with 14 bases between the two ends. This CDR3 contains 14 residues. For the CDR3, the DNA is TGTGCCAGCAGTCGTGGGGCGGGCACCTACGAGCAGTACTTC. Translation gives CASSRGAGTYEQYF.

The CDR3 spells CAWSIRQGADGYTF. The CDR3 coding sequence is TGTGCCTGGAGTATTCGACAGGGGGCTGATGGCTACACCTTC. The V and J genes are TRBV30 and TRBJ1-2; 10 nucleotides align to TRBD1. V gave up 2 bases and J gave up 6 bases; unmatched junction bases: 6. This CDR3 is built from 14 residues. CDR1 and CDR2 (germline): GTSNPN, SVGIG (reference sequence).

The chain links TRBV7-2 to TRBJ1-2; D gene uncertain. Germline V CDR1 and CDR2: SGHTA, FQGNSA. V was pared by 2 bases and J by 8 bases, with 6 bases between. The CDR3 spans 11 residues. Here the CDR3 reads CASSLNGGYTF. The CDR3 DNA follows: TGTGCCAGCAGCTTAAACGGGGGCTACACCTTC.

The CDR3 sequence: CASAKLAGEDVYNEQFF. DNA for the CDR3: TGTGCCAGCGCCAAATTAGCGGGAGAGGATGTCTACAATGAGCAGTTCTTC. This chain uses TRBV7-8 with TRBJ2-1, with 9 bases that match TRBD2. There are 17 residues in the CDR3. Germline CDR1 and CDR2: SGHVS and FQNEAQ. V lost 8 bases, J lost 3 bases, and 14 bases stayed unmatched.

The CDR3: CASSFAGSPSYEQYF. For the CDR3, the DNA is TGTGCCAGCAGCTTTGCGGGAAGTCCTTCCTACGAGCAGTACTTC. The chain uses TRBV5-6 and TRBJ2-7; D may be TRBD2 (6 bases). The V gene's germline CDR1 is SGHDT and CDR2 YYEEEE. V gave up 2 bases and J gave up 1 base, with 13 bases separating them. This CDR3 is built from 15 residues.

This chain joins TRBV27 and TRBJ2-5; D is unclear. CDR3 size: 13 residues. The V gene lost 3 bases and the J gene lost 5 bases, with 10 bases spanning the gap. Germline CDR1 reads MNHEY; CDR2 reads SMNVEV (reference sequence). CDR3 DNA sequence: TGTGCCAGCAGTTTGACCTCTTGGGAGACCCAGTACTTC. Its translation: CASSLTSWETQYF.

This clone has a handful of counts. The chain carries TRBV10-1 and TRBJ2-3; 7 positions agree with TRBD1. The germline V gene has CDR1 WNHNN and CDR2 SYGVQD (reference sequence). The CDR3 totals 16 residues. V was pared by 4 bases and J by 4 bases, with 11 bases of the junction left unmatched. The CDR3 protein is CASSVSINRGPDTQYF. CDR3 DNA: TGCGCCAGCAGTGTCAGTATCAACAGGGGTCCAGATACGCAGTATTTT.

With regard to this clone: This CDR3 is also generated by other DNA sequences in the sample. This chain uses TRBV5-1 with TRBJ2-5; the D is unclear. Germline CDR1 SGHRS, CDR2 YFSETQ. The CDR3 consists of 11 residues. V gave up 0 bases and J gave up 4 bases, with 1 base separating them. DNA for the CDR3: TGCGCCAGCAGCTTGGCAGAGACCCAGTACTTC. Residues: CASSLAETQYF. Looking up the rest from reference TRBV5-1 and TRBJ2-5 gives the full variable domain: KAGVTQTPRYLIKTRGQQVTLSCSPISGHRSVSWYQQTPGQGLQFLFEYFSETQRNKGNFPGRFSGRQFSNSRSEMNVSTLELGDSALYLCASSLAETQYFGPGTRLLVL.

This chain uses TRBV19 with TRBJ2-1; D perhaps matches TRBD1 (5 bases). V was trimmed by 4 bases and J by 9 bases, leaving 16 bases between them. The germline CDR1 and CDR2 sequences are LNHDA and SQIVND (reference sequence). This CDR3 has 14 amino acids. The CDR3 nucleotides are TGTGCCAGTAGTAAAGGGGCAGTCTCGAGTGAGCAGTTCTTC. Residues: CASSKGAVSSEQFF. Full variable domain (missing parts from reference TRBV19 and TRBJ2-1): DGGITQSPKYLFRKEGQNVTLSCEQNLNHDAMYWYRQDPGQGLRLIYYSQIVNDFQKGDIAEGYSVSREKKESFPLTVTSAQKNPTAFYLCASSKGAVSSEQFFGPGTRLTVL.